The sequence of this T cell receptor (beta chain) was determined in a study of T cells after yellow fever vaccination (dated by TCRdb to the late 2010s). Broadly, across the study: The SMART-Seq v4 Ultra Low Input RNA kit was used to prepare libraries from fractions with low cell numbers. To follow T-cell clones before and after primary and booster YFV17D yellow fever vaccination, bulk TCR alpha and beta repertoires were sequenced over time. The cohort comprised two healthy male donors, one aged 18 to 30 and one aged 30 to 40 years. Blood samples were taken at several timepoints before and after primary and secondary immunization, and bulk PBMC replicates and cell subsets were isolated. Results the study describes overall, beyond this receptor: A small fraction of clonotypes appeared in both the CD4 and CD8 compartments, likely as a result of convergent recombination. Because only two donors were included in the study, the extent to which the findings can be generalized is limited. Compared with the primary T-cell response, the secondary T-cell response was weaker but faster, peaking on day 5 rather than day 15. Most clones expanded after primary vaccination (96% of CD4 and around 89% of CD8) were re-detected after the booster, suggesting that broad memory maintenance occurred. Because abundant contaminating clonotypes from the bulk population could be contained in FACS-sorted repertoires, computational filtering was required.

This sample's treatment or condition label indicates: live attenuated yellow fever vaccine strain. At each blood-draw timepoint, two biological replicates of bulk PBMCs were obtained. A standard Ficoll-Paque protocol was used to isolate PBMCs from peripheral blood. RNA was extracted with TriZol from bulk PBMCs, CD4 and CD8 fractions, and dextramer-positive and dextramer-negative fractions. A note on this clonotype: It lacks a known antigen. No quality values exist for individual bases; no much larger clone is one base distant.

TCR cDNA was synthesized by 5'RACE template switching, through which a universal primer site and unique molecular identifiers were introduced. Priming of cDNA synthesis was performed from both the TCR alpha and TCR beta constant segments. Libraries were amplified in two PCR steps, with sample barcodes and sequencing adapters added in the second step. Sequencing of libraries was performed on Illumina HiSeq 2500 (2x100 bp) or NovaSeq (2x150 bp). The paper's processing steps were these. MIGEC was used to demultiplex reads and collapse the reads into UMI consensus sequences, and MiXCR was used for V(D)J alignment. Using edgeR on replicate PBMC samples, clonotypes were called vaccine-responding if FDR was below 0.01 and the log2 fold change was above 5 up to day 15. Each bulk clonotype was labeled CD4 or CD8 based on which sequenced repertoire, CD4 or CD8, contained the clonotype at higher abundance. Clones were called with MiXCR by TCRdb after fastp trimmed the public reads at Q25, and only in-frame beta chains were retained. Identical CDR3 protein sequences are pooled into one entry, listed with their most common genes and DNA. TCRdb's processing, not the authors', yielded these V and J calls. This sample lists around 530,000 distinct CDR3 sequences; approximately 16% were detected once. The ten largest account for roughly 17% of the sample.

Taken from the germline V gene, the CDR1 and CDR2 loops are SGHDT and YYEEEE. Including the terminal cysteine and valine, the CDR3 comprises 14 residues. Here the CDR3 DNA is all that survives: 42 bases in frame from base 1. Trimming removed 0 bases from V and 3 bases from J, leaving 10 bases between the germline ends. The chain is encoded by TRBV5-6 joined to TRBJ2-7, with a tentative D call of TRBD1 or TRBD2, each matching 5 bases. Specimen: PBMCs, collected 5 to 6 days after the first yellow fever vaccination. The TCR comes from a young man who received the YFV17D yellow fever vaccine. The CDR3 protein sequence reads: CASSLDGASYEQYV. At the DNA level, the sequence is TGTGCCAGCAGCTTGGACGGGGCCAGCTACGAGCAGTACGTC.